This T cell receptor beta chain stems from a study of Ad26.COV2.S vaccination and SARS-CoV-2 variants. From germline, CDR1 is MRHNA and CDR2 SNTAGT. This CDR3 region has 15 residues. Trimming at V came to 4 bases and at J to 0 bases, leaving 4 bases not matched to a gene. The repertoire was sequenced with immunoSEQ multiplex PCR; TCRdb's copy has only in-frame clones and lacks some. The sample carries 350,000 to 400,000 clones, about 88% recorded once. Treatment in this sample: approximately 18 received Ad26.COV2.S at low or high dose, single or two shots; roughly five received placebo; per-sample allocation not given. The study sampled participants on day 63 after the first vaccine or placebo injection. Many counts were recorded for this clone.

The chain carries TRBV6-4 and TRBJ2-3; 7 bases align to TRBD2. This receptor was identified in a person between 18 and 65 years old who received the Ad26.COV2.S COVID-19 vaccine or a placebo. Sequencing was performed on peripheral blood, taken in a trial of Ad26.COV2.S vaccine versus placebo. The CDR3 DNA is TGTGCCAGCAGTGTGGGTAGCGGGAGCACAGATACGCAGTATTTT. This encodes CASSVGSGSTDTQYF.